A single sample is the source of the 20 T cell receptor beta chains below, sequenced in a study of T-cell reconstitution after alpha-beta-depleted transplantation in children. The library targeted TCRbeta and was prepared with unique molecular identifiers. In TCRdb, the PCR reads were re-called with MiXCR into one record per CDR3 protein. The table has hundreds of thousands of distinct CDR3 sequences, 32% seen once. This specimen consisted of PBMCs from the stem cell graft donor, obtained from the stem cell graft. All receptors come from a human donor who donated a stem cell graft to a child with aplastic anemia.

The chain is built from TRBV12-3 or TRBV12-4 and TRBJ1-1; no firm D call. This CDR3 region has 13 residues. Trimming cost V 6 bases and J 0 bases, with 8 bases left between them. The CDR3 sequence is CASSKHMNTEAFF. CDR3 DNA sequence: TGTGCCAGCAGCAAACATATGAACACTGAAGCTTTCTTT.

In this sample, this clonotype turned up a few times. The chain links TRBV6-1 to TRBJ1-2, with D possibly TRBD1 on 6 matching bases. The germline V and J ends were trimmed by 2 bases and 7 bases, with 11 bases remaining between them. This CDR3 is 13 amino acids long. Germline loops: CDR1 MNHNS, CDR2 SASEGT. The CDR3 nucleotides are TGTGCCAGCAGTGAATTACAGGGACGTGGCTACACCTTC. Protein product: CASSELQGRGYTF.

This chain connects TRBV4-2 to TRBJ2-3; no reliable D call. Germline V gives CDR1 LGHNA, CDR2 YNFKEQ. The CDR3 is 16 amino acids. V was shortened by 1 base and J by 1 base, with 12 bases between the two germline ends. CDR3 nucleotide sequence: TGTGCCAGCAGCCAAGGTCGGCCAGCCGGCACAGATACGCAGTATTTT. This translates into CASSQGRPAGTDTQYF.

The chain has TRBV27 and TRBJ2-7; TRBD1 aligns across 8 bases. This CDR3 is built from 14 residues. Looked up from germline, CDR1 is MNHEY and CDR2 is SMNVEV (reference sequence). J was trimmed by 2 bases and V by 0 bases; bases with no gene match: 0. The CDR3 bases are TGTGCCAGCAGTTTATCGACAGGGGCCTACGAGCAGTACTTC. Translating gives CASSLSTGAYEQYF.

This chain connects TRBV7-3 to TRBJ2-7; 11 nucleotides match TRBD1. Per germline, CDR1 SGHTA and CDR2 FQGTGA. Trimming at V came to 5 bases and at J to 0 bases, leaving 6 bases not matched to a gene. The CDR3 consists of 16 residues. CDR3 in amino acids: CASSRGGTGGSYEQYF. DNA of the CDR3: TGTGCCAGCAGCCGTGGCGGGACAGGGGGCTCCTACGAGCAGTACTTC.

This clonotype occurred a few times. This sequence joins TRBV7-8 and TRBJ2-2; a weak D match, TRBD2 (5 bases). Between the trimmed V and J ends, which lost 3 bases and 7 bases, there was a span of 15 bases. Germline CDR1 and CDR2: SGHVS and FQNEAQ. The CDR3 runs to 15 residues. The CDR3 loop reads CASSFWGAQDGELFF. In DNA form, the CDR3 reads TGTGCCAGCAGCTTTTGGGGAGCGCAGGACGGGGAGCTGTTTTTT.

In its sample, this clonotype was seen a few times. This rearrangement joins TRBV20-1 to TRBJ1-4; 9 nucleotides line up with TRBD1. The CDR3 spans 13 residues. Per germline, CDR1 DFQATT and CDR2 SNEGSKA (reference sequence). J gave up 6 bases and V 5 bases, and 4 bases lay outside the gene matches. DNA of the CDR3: TGCAGTGCTCGACAGGGGGGTTATGAAAAACTGTTTTTT. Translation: CSARQGGYEKLFF.

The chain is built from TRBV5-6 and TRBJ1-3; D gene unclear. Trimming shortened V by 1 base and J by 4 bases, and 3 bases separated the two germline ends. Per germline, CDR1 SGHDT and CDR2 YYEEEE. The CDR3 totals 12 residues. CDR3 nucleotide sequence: TGTGCCAGCAGCTTGTTGGGAAACACCATATATTTT. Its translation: CASSLLGNTIYF.

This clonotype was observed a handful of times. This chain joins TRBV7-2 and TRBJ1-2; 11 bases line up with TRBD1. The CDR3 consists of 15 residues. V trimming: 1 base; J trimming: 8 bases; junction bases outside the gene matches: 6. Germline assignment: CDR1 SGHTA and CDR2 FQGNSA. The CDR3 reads CASSLVGTGGRGYTF. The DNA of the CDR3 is TGTGCCAGCAGCTTAGTTGGGACAGGGGGTCGGGGCTACACCTTC.

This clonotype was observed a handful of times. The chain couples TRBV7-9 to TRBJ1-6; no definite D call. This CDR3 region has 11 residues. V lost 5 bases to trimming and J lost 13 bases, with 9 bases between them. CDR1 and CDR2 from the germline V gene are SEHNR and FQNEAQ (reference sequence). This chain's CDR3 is CASSALGPLHF. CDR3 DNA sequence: TGTGCCAGCAGCGCACTAGGGCCCCTCCACTTT.

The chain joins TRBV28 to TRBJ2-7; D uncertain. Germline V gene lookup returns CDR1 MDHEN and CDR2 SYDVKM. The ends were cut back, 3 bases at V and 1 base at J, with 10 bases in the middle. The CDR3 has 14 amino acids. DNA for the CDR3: TGTGCCAGCAGTTTCTCAGTGAGTTCCTACGAGCAGTACTTC. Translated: CASSFSVSSYEQYF.

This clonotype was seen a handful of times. CDR3 in amino acids: CASSPPRGGRAQYF. The CDR3, as DNA: TGTGCCAGCAGCCCCCCGAGGGGCGGGCGGGCCCAGTACTTC. The chain employs TRBV7-2 and TRBJ2-5; D may be TRBD1 or TRBD2 (5 bases each). The germline gives CDR1 SGHTA, CDR2 FQGNSA. Trimming took off 5 bases at V and 9 bases at J, with 19 bases between the two ends. This CDR3 is 14 amino acids long. Full variable domain (rest looked up from reference TRBV7-2 and TRBJ2-5): GAGVSQSPSNKVTEKGKDVELRCDPISGHTALYWYRQSLGQGLEFLIYFQGNSAPDKSGLPSDRFSAERTGGSVSTLTIQRTQQEDSAVYLCASSPPRGGRAQYFGPGTRLLVL.

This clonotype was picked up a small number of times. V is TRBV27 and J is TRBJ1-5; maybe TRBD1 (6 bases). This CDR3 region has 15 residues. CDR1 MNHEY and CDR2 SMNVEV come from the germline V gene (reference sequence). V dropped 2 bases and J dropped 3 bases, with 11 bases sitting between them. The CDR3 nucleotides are TGTGCCAGCAGTTTACTCACAGGGATCAATCAGCCCCAGCATTTT. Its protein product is CASSLLTGINQPQHF.

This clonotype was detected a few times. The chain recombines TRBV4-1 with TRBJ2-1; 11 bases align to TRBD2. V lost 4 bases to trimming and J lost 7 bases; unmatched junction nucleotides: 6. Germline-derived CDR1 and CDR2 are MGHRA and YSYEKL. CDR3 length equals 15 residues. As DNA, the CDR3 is TGCGCCAGCAGCCGGCTGGGACTAGCGGTTAATGAGCAGTTCTTC. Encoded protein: CASSRLGLAVNEQFF.

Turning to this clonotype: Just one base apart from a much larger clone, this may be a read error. The CDR3 is CAWLTSGSGGFF. The CDR3 nucleotides are TGTGCCTGGCTGACTAGCGGCTCTGGGGGGTTCTTC. The chain is built from TRBV30 and TRBJ2-1, with TRBD2 identical over 9 bases. This CDR3 contains 12 residues. Germline V gene sequence: CDR1 GTSNPN, CDR2 SVGIG (reference sequence). With V trimmed by 5 bases and J by 15 bases, 11 bases remained unmatched.

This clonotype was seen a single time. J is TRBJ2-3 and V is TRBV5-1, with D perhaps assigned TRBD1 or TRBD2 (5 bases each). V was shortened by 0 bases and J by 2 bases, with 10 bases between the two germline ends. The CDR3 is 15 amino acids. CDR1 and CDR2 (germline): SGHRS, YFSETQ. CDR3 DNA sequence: TGCGCCAGCAGCTTGGCCGGGGCAGACACAGATACGCAGTATTTT. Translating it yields CASSLAGADTDTQYF.

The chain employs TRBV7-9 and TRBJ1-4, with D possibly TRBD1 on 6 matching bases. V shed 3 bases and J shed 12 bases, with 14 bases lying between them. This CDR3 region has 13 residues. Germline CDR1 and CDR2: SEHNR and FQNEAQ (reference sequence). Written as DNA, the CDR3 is TGTGCCAGCAGCTTTGGGGACATTTTGGAACTGTTTTTT. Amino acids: CASSFGDILELFF.

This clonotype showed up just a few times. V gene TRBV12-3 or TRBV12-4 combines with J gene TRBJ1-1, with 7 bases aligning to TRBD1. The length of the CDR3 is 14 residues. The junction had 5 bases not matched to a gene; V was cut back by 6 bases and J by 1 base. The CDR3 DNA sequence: TGTGCCAGCAGGTTGACAGGGCGGAACACTGAAGCTTTCTTT. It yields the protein CASRLTGRNTEAFF.

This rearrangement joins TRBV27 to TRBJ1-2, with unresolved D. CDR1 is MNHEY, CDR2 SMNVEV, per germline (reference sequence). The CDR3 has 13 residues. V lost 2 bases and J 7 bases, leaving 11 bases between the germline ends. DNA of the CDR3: TGTGCCAGCAGTTTAGGGCCAACGAGTGGCTACACCTTC. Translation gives CASSLGPTSGYTF.

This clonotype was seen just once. The CDR3 reads CASSLGGGRYTGELFF. CDR3 nucleotides: TGTGCCAGCAGCTTAGGGGGGGGACGCTACACCGGGGAGCTGTTTTTT. V usage is TRBV7-2 and J usage is TRBJ2-2; TRBD2 matches 7 bases. Trimming cost V 1 base and J 3 bases; bases outside gene matches: 5. The CDR3 loop spans 16 amino acids. The germline V gene encodes CDR1 SGHTA and CDR2 FQGNSA.